A selection of T cell receptor beta chains follows, all from one sample in a study of Graves' ophthalmopathy and Graves' hyperthyroidism. In TCRdb, the multiplex PCR reads were re-called with MiXCR into one record per CDR3 protein. The table has about 390,000 distinct CDR3 sequences, less than 20% seen once. Sequencing used peripheral blood. These receptor sequences come from a woman aged 18 to 35 with stable Graves' hyperthyroidism. Each CDR3 is given with its conserved first and last residue. A D gene is named only where the DNA matches it firmly. A row's size may be missing; if present it is once, few, many or a size class.

j_gene	abundance	d_gene	v_gene	CDR3aa	CDR3nt
TRBJ1-2	many	TRBD1	TRBV12-3/TRBV12-4	CASRRTGGMGGYTF	TGTGCCAGCAGAAGGACAGGGGGCATGGGTGGCTACACCTTC
TRBJ2-5	few	TRBD1	TRBV7-6	CASSARDRGRRETQYF	TGTGCCAGCAGCGCCAGGGACAGGGGGCGTCGTGAGACCCAGTACTTC
TRBJ2-7	many	NA	TRBV12-3/TRBV12-4	CASRWGFYEQYF	TGTGCCAGCAGATGGGGATTCTACGAGCAGTACTTC
TRBJ1-5	many	NA	TRBV6-2/TRBV6-3	CASSYPEQGREPAYNQPQHF	TGTGCCAGCAGTTACCCCGAGCAGGGACGTGAGCCAGCATACAATCAGCCCCAGCATTTT
TRBJ2-7	NA	TRBD1	TRBV28	CASTLLPGQNYEQYF	TGTGCCAGCACCTTACTCCCGGGACAGAACTACGAGCAGTACTTC
TRBJ1-1	many	NA	TRBV15	CATSRDRSRNTEAFF	TGTGCCACCAGCAGAGATCGTAGTAGGAACACTGAAGCTTTCTTT
TRBJ2-2	many	NA	TRBV6-1	CASSEVTGELFF	TGTGCCAGCAGTGAAGTAACCGGGGAGCTGTTTTTT
TRBJ1-2	many	TRBD1	TRBV25-1	CASSGGQGVRGYTF	TGTGCCAGCAGTGGGGGACAGGGCGTTCGGGGCTACACCTTC
TRBJ2-1	many	NA	TRBV6-2/TRBV6-3	CASSYEGGAYNEQFF	TGTGCCAGCAGTTACGAAGGGGGGGCCTACAATGAGCAGTTCTTC
TRBJ1-2	few	TRBD1	TRBV7-8	CASSPIGGTGSFYGYTF	TGTGCCAGCAGCCCAATAGGGGGGACAGGGAGCTTTTATGGCTACACCTTC
TRBJ1-3	many	NA	TRBV19	CASSASAGRVSGNTIYF	TGTGCCAGTAGTGCCTCGGCCGGAAGGGTCTCTGGAAACACCATATATTTT
TRBJ1-5	many	TRBD1	TRBV11-2	CASSVTGTGFAGNQPQHF	TGTGCCAGCAGCGTAACCGGGACAGGGTTTGCTGGCAATCAGCCCCAGCATTTT
TRBJ1-1	many	NA	TRBV19	CASSINSGTEAFF	TGTGCCAGTAGTATAAACAGCGGGACTGAAGCTTTCTTT
TRBJ2-7	NA	NA	TRBV6-5	CASSYRGADRVNEQYF	TGTGCCAGCAGTTACCGGGGGGCGGACAGGGTCAACGAGCAGTACTTC
TRBJ2-7	NA	TRBD1	TRBV7-2	CASSEVGTGGYEQYF	TGTGCCAGCAGTGAAGTTGGGACAGGGGGCTACGAGCAGTACTTC
TRBJ1-2	many	NA	TRBV20-1	CSAAQGPETINYGYTF	TGCAGTGCGGCTCAGGGTCCGGAAACCATTAACTATGGCTACACCTTC
TRBJ2-3	few	NA	TRBV29-1	CSVPSPGTQYF	TGCAGCGTTCCCTCCCCTGGTACGCAGTATTTT
TRBJ2-7	many	NA	TRBV11-2	CASSQTAGYEQYF	TGTGCCAGCAGTCAGACCGCGGGGTACGAGCAGTACTTC
TRBJ2-7	NA	NA	TRBV29-1	CSVGDSAYEQYF	TGCAGCGTTGGGGACTCCGCCTACGAGCAGTACTTC
TRBJ2-7	NA	NA	TRBV10-2	CASREGTGRGYEQYF	TGCGCCAGCAGGGAGGGGACGGGACGGGGGTACGAGCAGTACTTC
TRBJ2-7	many	TRBD1	TRBV12-3/TRBV12-4	CASTLATGDSYEQYF	TGTGCCAGCACCCTTGCGACAGGGGACTCCTACGAGCAGTACTTC
TRBJ2-5	many	NA	TRBV29-1	CSVAGFGETQYF	TGCAGCGTCGCAGGGTTCGGGGAGACCCAGTACTTC
TRBJ2-7	many	NA	TRBV6-2/TRBV6-3	CASSYPTGPFYEQYF	TGTGCCAGCAGTTACCCAACGGGCCCCTTTTACGAGCAGTACTTC
TRBJ2-6	NA	NA	TRBV10-3	CAITTGSGANVLTF	TGTGCCATTACGACAGGCTCTGGGGCCAACGTCCTGACTTTC
TRBJ1-2	many	NA	TRBV11-1	CASSLDSQVRAHGYTF	TGTGCCAGCAGCTTAGATAGCCAAGTTAGGGCCCATGGCTACACCTTC
TRBJ2-7	NA	TRBD2	TRBV11-2	CASSLDPLLRGDEQYF	TGTGCCAGCAGCTTAGATCCCCTCCTCCGGGGGGACGAGCAGTACTTC
TRBJ1-1	many	NA	TRBV27	CASSPRTRGNTEAFF	TGTGCCAGCAGTCCAAGGACAAGAGGGAACACTGAAGCTTTCTTT
TRBJ2-5	many	NA	TRBV12-3/TRBV12-4	CASSLSPGSETQYF	TGTGCCAGCAGTTTATCCCCTGGGTCGGAGACCCAGTACTTC
TRBJ1-2	many	TRBD1	TRBV4-2	CASSHGTGGSDTF	TGTGCCAGCAGCCATGGGACAGGGGGATCGGACACCTTC
TRBJ2-7	many	NA	TRBV9	CASSVAGSPYEQYF	TGTGCCAGCAGCGTAGCTGGTTCCCCCTACGAGCAGTACTTC
TRBJ2-7	many	NA	TRBV13	CASSSAEHTIEDEQYF	TGTGCCAGCAGCTCTGCCGAACATACCATCGAGGACGAGCAGTACTTC
TRBJ1-1	many	NA	TRBV7-2	CASSPPGSYEAFF	TGTGCCAGCAGCCCTCCGGGATCGTATGAAGCTTTCTTT
TRBJ2-7	NA	NA	TRBV11-3	CASSYNIEQYF	TGTGCCAGCAGTTATAACATCGAGCAGTACTTC
TRBJ1-3	many	NA	TRBV20-1	CSGGRLSGNTIYF	TGCAGTGGGGGACGACTCTCTGGAAACACCATATATTTT
TRBJ1-1	many	TRBD1	TRBV7-2	CASSLATGVPDRTEAFF	TGTGCCAGCAGCTTAGCGACAGGGGTCCCCGACCGGACTGAAGCTTTCTTT
TRBJ2-5	many	NA	TRBV7-2	CASSLAQGWETQYF	TGTGCCAGCAGCTTAGCTCAGGGATGGGAGACCCAGTACTTC